These 20 T cell receptor beta chains originate from one sample sequenced in a study of blood T cells in healthy people across ages. PCR was performed a second time for about 7 to 11 cycles using a sample-barcoded 5' primer and a J-beta primer mix. In TCRdb, the 5' RACE reads were re-called with MiXCR into one record per CDR3 protein. The sample has 1.5 million to 2 million distinct CDR3 sequences; 39% are singletons. The sequencing input was blood. These receptors came from a human donor in good health.

This clonotype came up a few times. The V call is TRBV9, the J call TRBJ1-4; possibly TRBD1 for D (5 bases). Germline CDR1 reads SGDLS; CDR2 reads YYNGEE. This CDR3 is built from 14 residues. The V end was cut by 3 bases, the J end by 4 bases, with 10 bases between. The DNA for the CDR3 is TGTGCCAGCAGCGCCTGGGACGGTAATGAAAAACTGTTTTTT. Protein sequence: CASSAWDGNEKLFF. Full variable domain (missing parts from reference TRBV9 and TRBJ1-4): DSGVTQTPKHLITATGQRVTLRCSPRSGDLSVYWYQQSLDQGLQFLIQYYNGEERAKGNILERFSAQQFPDLHSELNLSSLELGDSALYFCASSAWDGNEKLFFGSGTQLSVL.

The V call is TRBV6-6, the J call TRBJ1-2; 9 nucleotides match TRBD1. After removal of 2 bases from V and 6 bases from J, the junction contained 4 bases not matched to a gene. Germline V lookup: CDR1 MNHNY, CDR2 SVGAGI (reference sequence). The CDR3 consists of 14 residues. The CDR3 DNA reads TGTGCCAGCAGTTACGGGACAGGGAGGGATGGCTACACCTTC. Amino acid sequence: CASSYGTGRDGYTF.

To note about this clonotype: An end of the junction differs from the germline gene, which may be a read error. The genes are TRBV3-1 and TRBJ2-7; TRBD2 matches 8 bases. Germline CDR1 is LGHDT and CDR2 is YNNKEL (reference sequence). The CDR3 sequence is 16 residues long. CDR3 loop: CASSQDQGTRTYEQYF. The CDR3 bases are TGCGCCAGCAGCCAAGATCAGGGGACTAGGACCTACGAGCAGTACTTC.

The chain joins TRBV5-4 to TRBJ1-6; D uncertain. Per germline, CDR1 SGHNT and CDR2 YYREEE (reference sequence). V lost 0 bases and J 5 bases, leaving 9 bases between the germline ends. The CDR3 has 15 residues. CDR3 sequence reads: CASSLDGSNNSPLHF. The CDR3 bases are TGTGCCAGCAGCTTGGACGGATCGAATAATTCACCCCTCCACTTT.

This clonotype was observed a single time. The chain carries TRBV10-3 and TRBJ1-1; D gene uncertain. V was shortened by 3 bases and J by 2 bases, with 10 bases between the two germline ends. Germline CDR1 ENHRY, CDR2 SYGVKD. This CDR3 is built from 14 residues. CDR3 DNA sequence: TGTGCCATCAGTGAAGGCCAGATTAACACTGAAGCTTTCTTT. Its protein is CAISEGQINTEAFF.

This chain uses TRBV29-1 with TRBJ1-1; 7 bases match TRBD1. CDR1 is SQVTM, CDR2 ANQGSEA, per germline. This CDR3 spans 15 amino acids. Germline trimming cut 6 bases from V and 5 bases from J; bases unmatched to any gene: 15. The CDR3 loop reads CSVAKAGGVGTEAFF. CDR3 nucleotides: TGCAGCGTCGCGAAAGCAGGGGGTGTAGGGACTGAAGCTTTCTTT.

The chain couples TRBV7-8 to TRBJ2-1, with TRBD2 identical over 7 bases. This CDR3 has 14 residues. V lost 5 bases and J lost 15; bases outside the gene matches: 16. Germline V gene data show CDR1 as SGHVS and CDR2 as FQNEAQ. The CDR3: CASSPTGTIGPRFF. Here the CDR3 DNA reads TGTGCCAGCAGCCCCACCGGGACTATAGGACCAAGGTTCTTC.

The J gene is TRBJ2-1, the V gene TRBV27; TRBD1 matches at 8 bases. Germline V gives CDR1 MNHEY, CDR2 SMNVEV (reference sequence). The CDR3 contains 17 residues. Trimming at V came to 7 bases and at J to 6 bases, leaving 17 bases not matched to a gene. Here the CDR3 reads CASNHLQGASLVNEQFF. The CDR3 DNA reads as TGTGCCAGCAACCATTTGCAGGGGGCTTCATTGGTCAATGAGCAGTTCTTC.

With respect to this clonotype: It is likely a read error, because the conserved phenylalanine at the end of the CDR3 is missing. The chain employs TRBV28 and TRBJ1-2; D is perhaps TRBD1 (6 bases). The CDR3 covers 13 residues. V lost 5 bases, J lost 8 bases, and 15 bases lay in between. CDR1 is MDHEN and CDR2 is SYDVKM in the germline V gene. The CDR3 region is CASSPQGSGGYTV. The CDR3 DNA reads as TGTGCCAGCAGTCCACAGGGATCGGGCGGCTACACCGTC.

The gene calls are TRBV27 and TRBJ1-5; TRBD1 might be the D (6 bases). The CDR3 is 16 residues long. Germline V gene lookup returns CDR1 MNHEY and CDR2 SMNVEV (reference sequence). The V gene lost 4 bases and the J gene lost 4 bases, with 17 bases spanning the gap. Here the CDR3 DNA reads TGTGCCAGCAGTTCATCAGGGACAATTGGTAATCAGCCCCAGCATTTT. It is translated as CASSSSGTIGNQPQHF.

Many counts were recorded for this clonotype. This sequence joins TRBV20-1 and TRBJ2-5; 15 bases align to TRBD2. This CDR3 comprises 15 residues. CDR1 and CDR2 (germline): DFQATT, SNEGSKA (reference sequence). Losses at the gene ends were 4 bases for V and 8 bases for J; bases not matched to a gene: 8. The CDR3 DNA reads TGCAGTGCTACGGACCCGGGACTAGCGGGGGGTACCCAGTACTTC. Its translation is CSATDPGLAGGTQYF.

The chain carries TRBV7-6 and TRBJ2-3; a weak D match, TRBD1 (6 bases). Germline V gene lookup returns CDR1 SGHVS and CDR2 FNYEAQ. V lost 4 bases to trimming and J lost 2 bases, with 13 bases between them. The CDR3 has 15 residues. The CDR3 DNA reads TGTGCCAGCAGCTCCGGGACATTCTACACAGATACGCAGTATTTT. This gives the protein CASSSGTFYTDTQYF.

This clonotype came up a few times. This chain connects TRBV9 to TRBJ2-3; the D gene could be TRBD1 or TRBD2 (5 bases each). Germline lookup yields CDR1 SGDLS and CDR2 YYNGEE. The CDR3 consists of 15 residues. Trimming took 0 bases from V and 1 from J, leaving 9 bases between them. In DNA, the CDR3 is TGTGCCAGCAGCGTAGAAGAGGGACGCACAGATACGCAGTATTTT. Translating gives CASSVEEGRTDTQYF.

Only a few counts were recorded for this clonotype. CDR3 coding DNA: TGCGCCAGCAGCTTGGAGTCGTGGCAAGAGACCCAGTACTTC. Amino acids: CASSLESWQETQYF. The chain carries TRBV5-1 and TRBJ2-5, with D unresolved. The CDR3 sequence is 14 residues long. CDR1 is SGHRS and CDR2 is YFSETQ in the germline V gene. With 0 bases removed from V and 2 bases from J, the gap between germline ends came to 8 bases.

This clonotype showed up just a few times. V is TRBV29-1 and J is TRBJ1-1; 7 nucleotides align to TRBD1. The CDR3 contains 12 residues. J was trimmed by 8 bases and V by 4 bases; bases with no gene match: 7. Germline CDR1 is SQVTM and CDR2 is ANQGSEA. The CDR3 sequence is CSVGQGGAEAFF. The CDR3 DNA is TGCAGCGTTGGACAGGGAGGAGCGGAAGCTTTCTTT.

This chain joins TRBV18 and TRBJ2-1, with TRBD1 as a possible D gene (6 bases). Trimming cost V 3 bases and J 1 base, with 16 bases left between them. This CDR3 is 17 amino acids long. Germline V CDR1 and CDR2: KGHSH, LQKENI. CDR3 sequence: CASSPQGTWGSYNEQFF. For the CDR3, the DNA is TGTGCCAGCTCACCCCAAGGGACATGGGGGTCCTACAATGAGCAGTTCTTC.

The CDR3 nucleotides are TGTGCCAGCAGCTTAGACTCGGACTGGAACACTGAAGCTTTCTTT. It yields the protein CASSLDSDWNTEAFF. The chain combines TRBV7-9 with TRBJ1-1; D call uncertain. Per the germline V gene, CDR1 is SEHNR and CDR2 is FQNEAQ (reference sequence). The CDR3 is 15 amino acids. Trimming removed 1 base from V and 1 base from J, with 10 bases in between.

The chain has TRBV14 and TRBJ2-4; TRBD2 is a possible D gene (5 bases). Trimming removed 1 base at V and 7 bases at J, with 17 bases between. The CDR3 has 16 residues. CDR1 is SGHDN, CDR2 FVKESK, per germline. The CDR3 here is CASSQGEGLGWNIQYF. CDR3 DNA: TGTGCCAGCAGCCAAGGCGAGGGATTGGGGTGGAACATTCAGTACTTC.

The V and J genes are TRBV4-2 and TRBJ2-4; weak D call: TRBD2 (6 bases). The J call may be faulty, since TRBJ2-5 better matches the DNA end. Germline V CDR1 and CDR2: LGHNA, YNFKEQ. There are 18 residues in the CDR3. In DNA form, the CDR3 reads TGTGCCAGCAGCCACCCGGGACCAGCGGGTGGTGTCCAAGAGACCCAGTACTTC. This gives the protein CASSHPGPAGGVQETQYF.

This clonotype was detected a few times. This chain connects TRBV28 to TRBJ2-3; the match to TRBD1 covers 12 bases. V shed 4 bases, J shed 6 bases, and the junction held 17 bases outside the gene matches. Germline V lookup: CDR1 MDHEN, CDR2 SYDVKM. This CDR3 has 19 amino acids. This chain's CDR3 is CASSSPLSGDRGPADTQYF. DNA for the CDR3: TGTGCCAGCAGTTCCCCACTGTCCGGGGACAGGGGGCCTGCGGATACGCAGTATTTT.